These 20 T cell receptor beta chains were all obtained from the same sample, sequenced in a study of cytomegalovirus exposure and HLA in healthy donors. Primers: 60 Vbeta forward and 13 Jbeta reverse. Here immunoSEQ multiplex PCR was the method, and the copy in TCRdb shows in-frame clones only, minus some. The table has roughly 100,000 clones, around a tenth seen once. The specimen was PBMCs. These receptor sequences come from a man aged 35 to 55 in good health and CMV-seropositive.

The CDR3 is CASSEPGSSADTQYF. For the CDR3, the DNA is TGTGCCAGCAGTGAACCCGGGAGTTCCGCAGATACGCAGTATTTT. The rearrangement uses TRBV6-1 and TRBJ2-3, with a weak D call TRBD2 (6 bases). V dropped 2 bases and J dropped 4 bases, with 13 bases sitting between them. In germline, CDR1 is MNHNS, CDR2 SASEGT. The CDR3 is 15 residues long.

The V call is TRBV2, the J call TRBJ2-2; no firm D call. Trimming removed 4 bases at V and 2 bases at J, with 11 bases between. Germline V CDR1 and CDR2: SNHLY, FYNNEI. This CDR3 has 15 residues. CDR3 sequence (DNA): TGTGCCAGCAGTGCAGAGGTCGCTAACACCGGGGAGCTGTTTTTT. It yields the protein CASSAEVANTGELFF.

This clone turned up a few times. The V call is TRBV4-1, the J call TRBJ2-7, with 8 bases lining up with TRBD1. CDR1 and CDR2 from the germline V gene are MGHRA and YSYEKL. The J segment lost 0 bases and the V segment lost 4 bases, leaving 2 bases of the junction unmatched. This CDR3 has 14 residues. The CDR3 nucleotides are TGCGCCAGCAGCCCCGGGACAGGCTCCTACGAGCAGTACTTC. Translated: CASSPGTGSYEQYF.

This clone was seen only a few times. V is TRBV7-2 and J is TRBJ2-7; 8 nucleotides match TRBD1. Germline trimming cut 3 bases from V and 4 bases from J; bases unmatched to any gene: 5. The CDR3 loop spans 14 amino acids. Germline CDR1 and CDR2: SGHTA and FQGNSA. CDR3 DNA sequence: TGTGCCAGCAGCTTGGGGGACAGGCCGTACGAGCAGTACTTC. This gives the protein CASSLGDRPYEQYF.

The J gene is TRBJ1-5, the V gene TRBV4-2; D ambiguous. Trimming took off 0 bases at V and 4 bases at J, with 4 bases between the two ends. Per the germline V gene, CDR1 is LGHNA and CDR2 is YNFKEQ. The CDR3 extends over 13 amino acids. CDR3 in amino acids: CASSQDYNQPQHF. Written as DNA, the CDR3 is TGTGCCAGCAGCCAAGATTATAATCAGCCCCAGCATTTT.

This clone showed up just a few times. The chain combines TRBV6-1 with TRBJ2-3, with D perhaps TRBD1 (6 bases). The V gene's germline CDR1 is MNHNS and CDR2 SASEGT. V lost 4 bases and J lost 4, with 9 bases in between. The CDR3 spans 13 residues. The CDR3 sequence is CASSAYRADTQYF. CDR3 DNA: TGTGCCAGCAGTGCCTACAGGGCAGATACGCAGTATTTT.

This clone was detected ten times or more. This chain joins TRBV27 and TRBJ2-3, with D possibly TRBD2 on 5 matching bases. This CDR3 spans 15 amino acids. Per the germline V gene, CDR1 is MNHEY and CDR2 is SMNVEV (reference sequence). Trimming stripped 2 bases from V and 0 bases from J, with 9 bases between. The CDR3 DNA sequence: TGTGCCAGCAGTTTAGGCGGGCTTAGCACAGATACGCAGTATTTT. Translation gives CASSLGGLSTDTQYF.

This clone was detected a few times. This chain connects TRBV2 to TRBJ1-5, with D perhaps TRBD1 (6 bases). Trimming cost V 4 bases and J 2 bases, with 15 bases left between them. In germline, CDR1 is SNHLY, CDR2 FYNNEI. The CDR3 runs to 16 residues. The CDR3 protein is CASSVGRSGGNQPQHF. The DNA for the CDR3 is TGTGCCAGCAGTGTTGGAAGGTCAGGGGGCAATCAGCCCCAGCATTTT.

The chain is built from TRBV4-1 and TRBJ2-7, with no clear D. The CDR3 length is 14 residues. The V gene lost 3 bases and the J gene lost 7 bases, with 16 bases spanning the gap. Germline V gives CDR1 MGHRA, CDR2 YSYEKL. The CDR3 sequence is CASSQNSLNYEQYF. DNA for the CDR3: TGCGCCAGCAGCCAGAACTCGCTGAACTATGAGCAGTACTTC.

The chain is built from TRBV6-5 and TRBJ2-3; 7 bases map to TRBD2. Per the germline V gene, CDR1 is MNHEY and CDR2 is SVGAGI. The V segment lost 6 bases and the J segment 1 base; nucleotides outside the gene matches: 7. The length of the CDR3 is 15 residues. Written as DNA, the CDR3 is TGTGCCAGCAGCCTTACTAGCGTCCGCACAGATACGCAGTATTTT. Translated: CASSLTSVRTDTQYF.

This clone occurred a few times. The gene calls are TRBV9 and TRBJ2-5; D call uncertain. Germline CDR1 reads SGDLS; CDR2 reads YYNGEE. The CDR3 has 17 residues. The germline V and J ends were trimmed by 4 bases and 5 bases, with 24 bases remaining between them. The CDR3, as DNA: TGTGCCAGCAGCCCAGAATTCGGTTCAGGTGACGACGAGACCCAGTACTTC. Residues: CASSPEFGSGDDETQYF.

The chain is built from TRBV28 and TRBJ2-7; 8 bases match TRBD1. Unmatched junction bases numbered 9, after V lost 3 bases and J lost 8 bases. This CDR3 contains 14 residues. Germline CDR1 MDHEN, CDR2 SYDVKM. In DNA form, the CDR3 reads TGTGCCAGCAGTTTGCCCGGGACAGGCTTAAAGCAGTACTTC. Encoded protein: CASSLPGTGLKQYF.

The chain combines TRBV2 with TRBJ2-1; TRBD1 matches at 9 bases. The length of the CDR3 is 18 residues. Unmatched junction bases numbered 21, after V lost 9 bases and J lost 6 bases. Germline lookup yields CDR1 SNHLY and CDR2 FYNNEI. The CDR3 here is CASFEGQGFVGPPNEQFF. The CDR3, as DNA: TGTGCCAGTTTCGAGGGACAGGGCTTTGTGGGACCACCCAATGAGCAGTTCTTC.

The chain carries TRBV2 and TRBJ2-7; 9 bases fit TRBD1. Germline trimming cut 6 bases from V and 7 bases from J; bases unmatched to any gene: 7. CDR3 length: 13 amino acids. Germline-derived CDR1 and CDR2 are SNHLY and FYNNEI. This CDR3 reads CASSATGGAEQYF. In DNA, the CDR3 is TGTGCCAGCAGCGCTACAGGGGGCGCGGAGCAGTACTTC.

In its sample, this clone was seen a few times. The chain has TRBV4-1 and TRBJ2-2; D gene uncertain. Germline assignment: CDR1 MGHRA and CDR2 YSYEKL. Trimming left V 3 bases short and J 3 bases short, with 8 bases between. CDR3 length: 14 residues. CDR3 residues: CASSHQIDTGELFF. CDR3 nucleotide sequence: TGCGCCAGCAGCCACCAGATCGACACCGGGGAGCTGTTTTTT.

There are many counts of this clone. The chain has TRBV6-5 and TRBJ1-1; 8 positions match TRBD1. Per the germline V gene, CDR1 is MNHEY and CDR2 is SVGAGI. The ends lost 6 bases at V and 0 bases at J; junction bases unmatched: 6. CDR3 length: 15 residues. The CDR3: CASRPGQGLNTEAFF. CDR3 DNA: TGTGCCAGCAGGCCCGGACAGGGACTGAACACTGAAGCTTTCTTT.

The CDR3 coding sequence is TGTGCCAGCAGCCTTTACCTAGCGGGAGGAGTAGAGACCCAGTACTTC. Amino acid sequence: CASSLYLAGGVETQYF. The chain employs TRBV27 and TRBJ2-5; TRBD2 matches 11 bases. The germline CDR1 and CDR2 sequences are MNHEY and SMNVEV (reference sequence). The junction had 10 bases not matched to a gene; V was cut back by 6 bases and J by 4 bases. The CDR3 loop spans 16 amino acids.

The V call is TRBV15, the J call TRBJ1-2; D gene unclear. Germline V gives CDR1 LNHNV, CDR2 YYDKDF (reference sequence). The V gene lost 0 bases and the J gene lost 8 bases, with 13 bases spanning the gap. CDR3 length: 14 amino acids. CDR3: CATSRDSRSWGYTF. The CDR3 DNA reads TGTGCCACCAGCAGAGATAGTAGATCCTGGGGCTACACCTTC.

This clone was counted only a few times. This rearrangement joins TRBV19 to TRBJ2-2; 9 bases line up with TRBD2. Germline V gives CDR1 LNHDA, CDR2 SQIVND (reference sequence). With 3 bases clipped from V and 4 bases from J, the junction kept 12 bases outside the gene matches. The CDR3 spans 18 residues. In DNA form, the CDR3 reads TGTGCCAGTAGTATTCCCTTCGCGGGAGGGAGGGTCACCGGGGAGCTGTTTTTT. This gives the protein CASSIPFAGGRVTGELFF.

This clone was observed at least ten times. The V call is TRBV6-5, the J call TRBJ2-5; TRBD1 might be the D (5 bases). Germline CDR1 is MNHEY and CDR2 is SVGAGI. The CDR3 extends over 12 amino acids. Trimming shortened V by 4 bases and J by 5 bases, and 8 bases separated the two germline ends. CDR3 residues: CASSFSGETQYF. In DNA form, the CDR3 reads TGTGCCAGCAGTTTTTCAGGGGAGACCCAGTACTTC.